These 25 T cell receptor beta chains originate from one sample sequenced in a study of blood T cell repertoires in COVID-19. Repertoires were generated with immunoSEQ multiplex PCR, while TCRdb's copy carries only in-frame clones and drops some. This table has 130,000 or so clones, about 79% appearing once. Input material: PBMCs or T cells enriched from blood (not recorded which). Every receptor here comes from a man aged 50-60 years who had recovered from COVID-19.

The gene calls are TRBV12-3 or TRBV12-4 and TRBJ1-3; D is ambiguous. Between the trimmed V and J ends, which lost 3 bases and 0 bases, there was a span of 3 bases. This CDR3 spans 13 amino acids. In nucleotides, the CDR3 is TGTGCCAGCAGTTTCAGCTCTGGAAACACCATATATTTT. It codes for CASSFSSGNTIYF.

This chain connects TRBV28 to TRBJ2-1; D may be TRBD2 (6 bases). Trimming cost V 5 bases and J 9 bases, with 11 bases left between them. Germline V lookup: CDR1 MDHEN, CDR2 SYDVKM. This CDR3 is 12 amino acids long. CDR3 coding DNA: TGTGCCAGCAGTCCCCGGGGGACTGAGCAGTTCTTC. Amino acids: CASSPRGTEQFF.

The chain recombines TRBV6-5 with TRBJ1-4, with D possibly matching TRBD1 (6 bases). V was cut by 5 bases and J by 3 bases, with 13 bases left in between. Per the germline V gene, CDR1 is MNHEY and CDR2 is SVGAGI. This CDR3 contains 15 residues. The DNA of the CDR3 is TGTGCCAGCAGTCCCAGGGGTGCGTCTAATGAAAAACTGTTTTTT. It specifies CASSPRGASNEKLFF.

This clone has just one count. The chain recombines TRBV11-2 with TRBJ1-5; the D gene is possibly TRBD1 (6 bases). Germline V gene sequence: CDR1 SGHAT, CDR2 FQNNGV. Trimming removed 1 base at V and 0 bases at J, with 19 bases between. The CDR3 is made up of 19 amino acids. The CDR3 DNA sequence: TGTGCCAGCAGCTTAGTATCAGGGGCCTTCTCCTATAGCAATCAGCCCCAGCATTTT. Translation gives CASSLVSGAFSYSNQPQHF.

The chain links TRBV27 to TRBJ1-1; the D gene is possibly TRBD1 (5 bases). Germline assignment: CDR1 MNHEY and CDR2 SMNVEV (reference sequence). The CDR3 covers 14 residues. Trimming cost V 3 bases and J 1 base, with 9 bases left between them. CDR3 sequence (DNA): TGTGCCAGCAGTTTGGCGGGACGGAACACTGAAGCTTTCTTT. This gives the protein CASSLAGRNTEAFF.

The chain recombines TRBV7-6 with TRBJ2-7; 8 bases align to TRBD1. This CDR3 has 13 residues. The germline gives CDR1 SGHVS, CDR2 FNYEAQ. V shed 5 bases, J shed 3 bases, and the junction held 3 bases outside the gene matches. The CDR3, as DNA: TGTGCCAGCAGCCCGGGACAGGACTACGAGCAGTACTTC. Its translation: CASSPGQDYEQYF. The variable domain in full, with the rest retrieved from reference TRBV7-6 and TRBJ2-7, is GAGVSQSPRYKVTKRGQDVALRCDPISGHVSLYWYRQALGQGPEFLTYFNYEAQQDKSGLPNDRFSAERPEGSISTLTIQRTEQRDSAMYRCASSPGQDYEQYFGPGTRLTVT.

The sample holds a few counts of this clone. This chain joins TRBV7-2 and TRBJ2-5; 9 positions match TRBD1. The length of the CDR3 is 14 residues. With V trimmed by 2 bases and J by 5 bases, 3 bases remained unmatched. CDR1 and CDR2 (germline): SGHTA, FQGNSA. The DNA for the CDR3 is TGTGCCAGCAGCTTAACAGGGGGCGCGGAGACCCAGTACTTC. It codes for CASSLTGGAETQYF.

The chain is built from TRBV7-2 and TRBJ2-2, with D unclear. V was clipped by 6 bases and J by 3 bases, with 8 bases between them. Per germline, CDR1 SGHTA and CDR2 FQGNSA. The CDR3 length is 13 residues. The CDR3 loop reads CASRVRDTGELFF. In DNA form, the CDR3 reads TGTGCCAGCAGAGTACGGGACACCGGGGAGCTGTTTTTT.

This clone was detected only once. The chain joins TRBV6-5 to TRBJ2-1; TRBD2 aligns across 7 bases. From germline, CDR1 is MNHEY and CDR2 SVGAGI. Unmatched junction bases numbered 9, after V lost 6 bases and J lost 4 bases. The CDR3 covers 15 residues. The CDR3 DNA is TGTGCCAGCAGCTGGGGGGGGGTAGGGTACAATGAGCAGTTCTTC. This codes for CASSWGGVGYNEQFF.

The CDR3 DNA follows: TGTGCCAGCAGCGCGGGGCTAGCAGGAAACACCATATATTTT. This encodes CASSAGLAGNTIYF. This chain joins TRBV7-2 and TRBJ1-3; D might be TRBD1 (5 bases). Germline V CDR1 and CDR2: SGHTA, FQGNSA. The CDR3 contains 14 residues. With 5 bases removed from V and 4 bases from J, the gap between germline ends came to 12 bases.

This sequence joins TRBV5-4 and TRBJ1-6; 9 nucleotides match TRBD1. CDR3 length: 17 residues. After removal of 0 bases from V and 10 bases from J, the junction contained 11 bases not matched to a gene. In germline, CDR1 is SGHNT, CDR2 YYREEE (reference sequence). Written as DNA, the CDR3 is TGTGCCAGCAGCTTGGAAAAAGGACAGGGGTCTAGGTCACCCCTCCACTTT. This translates into CASSLEKGQGSRSPLHF.

This chain joins TRBV5-5 and TRBJ2-2; 8 bases are shared with TRBD2. With V trimmed by 4 bases and J by 4 bases, 9 bases remained unmatched. Germline V gives CDR1 SGHKS, CDR2 YYEKEE (reference sequence). The CDR3 extends over 16 amino acids. The CDR3 DNA reads as TGTGCCAGCAGCACCAACGGGGGGGCGGGCACCGGGGAGCTGTTTTTT. It encodes CASSTNGGAGTGELFF.

V is TRBV6-5 and J is TRBJ1-4; TRBD1 aligns across 9 bases. This CDR3 region has 14 residues. V lost 5 bases and J lost 7; bases outside the gene matches: 5. From germline, CDR1 is MNHEY and CDR2 SVGAGI. Here the CDR3 DNA reads TGTGCCAGCAGTAACAGGGGGCGCCGTGAAAAACTGTTTTTT. Amino acid sequence: CASSNRGRREKLFF.

This clone was seen a few times. This chain links TRBV6-5 with TRBJ1-2; 8 bases match TRBD1. The CDR3 has 13 residues. V shed 7 bases and J 5 bases; nucleotides not matched to a gene: 6. Germline CDR1 is MNHEY and CDR2 is SVGAGI. CDR3 nucleotides: TGTGCCAGCACTGGAGGACAGGGTTATGGCTACACCTTC. Translating gives CASTGGQGYGYTF.

About this clone itself: Since a much larger clone is just one base distant, this may be a read error. Other DNA sequences within the sample encode an identical CDR3. The CDR3, as DNA: TGTGCCAGCAGCTCCTCGGGATTAGCGAACTACAATGAGCAGTTCTTC. Protein sequence: CASSSSGLANYNEQFF. The chain uses TRBV7-3 and TRBJ2-1, with D perhaps TRBD2 (5 bases). CDR1 is SGHTA and CDR2 is FQGTGA in the germline V gene. CDR3 length: 16 amino acids. V lost 4 bases to trimming and J lost 3 bases, with 16 bases between them. The variable domain in full, completed from reference TRBV7-3 and TRBJ2-1, reads GAGVSQTPSNKVTEKGKYVELRCDPISGHTALYWYRQSLGQGPEFLIYFQGTGAADDSGLPNDRFFAVRPEGSVSTLKIQRTERGDSAVYLCASSSSGLANYNEQFFGPGTRLTVL.

The chain uses TRBV6-6 and TRBJ2-7; 7 nucleotides agree with TRBD2. V was pared by 0 bases and J by 1 base, with 3 bases of the junction left unmatched. Germline V gene lookup returns CDR1 MNHNY and CDR2 SVGAGI (reference sequence). The CDR3 has 15 amino acids. CDR3 protein: CASSYSGEGSYEQYF. CDR3 bases: TGTGCCAGCAGTTACTCCGGGGAGGGATCCTACGAGCAGTACTTC.

The rearrangement links TRBV19 to TRBJ1-5; tentatively, D is TRBD1 (6 bases). Germline assignment: CDR1 LNHDA and CDR2 SQIVND (reference sequence). This CDR3 comprises 15 residues. Trimming shortened V by 4 bases and J by 3 bases, and 13 bases separated the two germline ends. The CDR3 coding sequence is TGTGCCAGTAGTAGTCTGGGACATACCAATCAGCCCCAGCATTTT. Translated: CASSSLGHTNQPQHF.

The genes are TRBV7-3 and TRBJ2-3; TRBD2 aligns across 8 bases. The ends lost 2 bases at V and 0 bases at J; junction bases unmatched: 4. Per the germline V gene, CDR1 is SGHTA and CDR2 is FQGTGA. This CDR3 spans 16 amino acids. The CDR3 DNA reads as TGTGCCAGCAGCTTAGGGATAGCGGGGAGCACAGATACGCAGTATTTT. It codes for CASSLGIAGSTDTQYF.

The chain joins TRBV30 to TRBJ1-2, with a tentative D call TRBD1 (6 bases). V was trimmed by 4 bases and J by 4 bases, leaving 10 bases between them. Germline CDR1 GTSNPN, CDR2 SVGIG (reference sequence). The CDR3 runs to 12 residues. The CDR3 is CAWKGEPYGYTF. The CDR3 DNA is TGTGCCTGGAAGGGGGAGCCCTATGGCTACACCTTC.

This chain uses TRBV18 with TRBJ1-4; no firm D call. Trimming pared 6 bases from V and 13 bases from J, leaving 18 bases between. Looked up from germline, CDR1 is KGHSH and CDR2 is LQKENI. There are 13 residues in the CDR3. CDR3 DNA sequence: TGTGCCAGCTCGGACCCCGGGAACTTGCCACTGTTTTTT. It encodes CASSDPGNLPLFF.

This clone was picked up a small number of times. The sample holds other DNA sequences that translate to the same CDR3. This chain uses TRBV5-1 with TRBJ1-5, with 8 bases matching TRBD1. The CDR3 contains 13 residues. Germline assignment: CDR1 SGHRS and CDR2 YFSETQ. V was pared by 2 bases and J by 7 bases, with 2 bases of the junction left unmatched. CDR3 region: CASSLGQGQPQHF. The CDR3, as DNA: TGCGCCAGCAGCTTAGGACAGGGCCAGCCCCAGCATTTT.

The chain joins TRBV18 to TRBJ1-4; no definite D call. The CDR3 is 12 residues long. V was trimmed by 2 bases and J by 5 bases, leaving 3 bases between them. Germline-derived CDR1 and CDR2 are KGHSH and LQKENI. DNA of the CDR3: TGTGCCAGCTCACCATTAAATGAAAAACTGTTTTTT. Residues: CASSPLNEKLFF. The full variable domain, completed using reference TRBV18 and TRBJ1-4, is NAGVMQNPRHLVRRRGQEARLRCSPMKGHSHVYWYRQLPEEGLKFMVYLQKENIIDESGMPKERFSAEFPKEGPSILRIQQVVRGDSAAYFCASSPLNEKLFFGSGTQLSVL.

This sequence joins TRBV18 and TRBJ2-3, with 11 bases that match TRBD1. Trimming took 3 bases from V and 4 from J; bases not matched to a gene: 9. CDR1 is KGHSH and CDR2 is LQKENI in the germline V gene. The CDR3 is 17 amino acids. The CDR3 DNA reads TGTGCCAGCTCACCTACCCGGACAGGGGGCATAGCAGATACGCAGTATTTT. Its protein product is CASSPTRTGGIADTQYF.

The V call is TRBV7-9, the J call TRBJ1-1, with 7 bases lining up with TRBD1. The CDR3 is made up of 13 amino acids. The V gene's germline CDR1 is SEHNR and CDR2 FQNEAQ (reference sequence). V dropped 5 bases and J dropped 7; count of bases not matched to a gene: 7. Here the CDR3 DNA reads TGTGCCAGCAGCCTAACAGGGGATGTTGAAGCTTTCTTT. Residues: CASSLTGDVEAFF.

The rearrangement uses TRBV5-1 and TRBJ1-5; 9 bases map to TRBD1. Germline V gene sequence: CDR1 SGHRS, CDR2 YFSETQ. The trim removed 4 bases at V and 7 bases at J, leaving 6 bases unmatched. CDR3 length equals 14 residues. Here the CDR3 DNA reads TGCGCCAGCAGCGAAGGGACAGGGCACCAGCCCCAGCATTTT. Translation gives CASSEGTGHQPQHF.